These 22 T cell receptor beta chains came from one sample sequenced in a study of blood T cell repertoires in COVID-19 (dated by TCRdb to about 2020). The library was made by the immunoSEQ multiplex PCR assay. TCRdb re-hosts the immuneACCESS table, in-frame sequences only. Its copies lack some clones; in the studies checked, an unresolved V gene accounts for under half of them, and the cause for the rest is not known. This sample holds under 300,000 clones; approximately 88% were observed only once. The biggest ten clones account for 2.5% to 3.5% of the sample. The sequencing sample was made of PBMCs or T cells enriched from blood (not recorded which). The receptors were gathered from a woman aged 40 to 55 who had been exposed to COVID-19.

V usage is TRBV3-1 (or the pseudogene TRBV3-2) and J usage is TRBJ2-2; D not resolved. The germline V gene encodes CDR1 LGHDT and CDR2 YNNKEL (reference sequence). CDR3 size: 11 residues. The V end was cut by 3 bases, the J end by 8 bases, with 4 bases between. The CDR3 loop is CASSQSGELFF. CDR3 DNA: TGTGCCAGCAGCCAGTCTGGGGAGCTGTTTTTT.

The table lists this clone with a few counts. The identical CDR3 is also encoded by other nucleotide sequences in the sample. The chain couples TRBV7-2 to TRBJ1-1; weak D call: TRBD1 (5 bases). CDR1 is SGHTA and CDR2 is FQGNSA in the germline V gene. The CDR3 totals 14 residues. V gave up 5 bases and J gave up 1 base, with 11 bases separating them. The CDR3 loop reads CASSLGRGNTEAFF. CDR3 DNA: TGTGCCAGCAGCCTAGGGAGGGGGAACACTGAAGCTTTCTTT.

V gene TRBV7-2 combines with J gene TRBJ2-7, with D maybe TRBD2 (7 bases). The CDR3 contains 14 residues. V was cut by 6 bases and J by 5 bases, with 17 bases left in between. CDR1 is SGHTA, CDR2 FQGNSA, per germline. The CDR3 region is CASRGGGHNNEQYF. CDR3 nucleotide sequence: TGTGCCAGCAGGGGCGGGGGCCATAACAACGAGCAGTACTTC.

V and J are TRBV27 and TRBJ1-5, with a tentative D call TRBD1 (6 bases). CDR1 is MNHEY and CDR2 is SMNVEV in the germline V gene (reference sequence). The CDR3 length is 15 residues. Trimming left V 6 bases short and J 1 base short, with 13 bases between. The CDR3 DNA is TGTGCCAGCAGGGGAGGGGGATTAAGCAATCAGCCCCAGCATTTT. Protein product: CASRGGGLSNQPQHF.

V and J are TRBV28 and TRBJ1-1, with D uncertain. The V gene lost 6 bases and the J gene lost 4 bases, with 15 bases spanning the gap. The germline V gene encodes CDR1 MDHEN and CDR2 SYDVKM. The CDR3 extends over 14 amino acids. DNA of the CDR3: TGTGCCAGCAGCTCCCTCTTAGTTAGCACTGAAGCTTTCTTT. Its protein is CASSSLLVSTEAFF.

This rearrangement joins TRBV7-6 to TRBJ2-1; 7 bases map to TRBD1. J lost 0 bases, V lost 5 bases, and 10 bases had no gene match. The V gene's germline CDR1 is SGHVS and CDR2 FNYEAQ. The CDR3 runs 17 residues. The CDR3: CASSPNRGPSSYNEQFF. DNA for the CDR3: TGTGCCAGCAGCCCCAACAGGGGTCCGAGCTCCTACAATGAGCAGTTCTTC.

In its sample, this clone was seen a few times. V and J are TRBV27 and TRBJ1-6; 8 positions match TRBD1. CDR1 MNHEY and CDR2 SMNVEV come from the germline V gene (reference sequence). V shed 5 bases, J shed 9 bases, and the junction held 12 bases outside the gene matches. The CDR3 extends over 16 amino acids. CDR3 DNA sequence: TGTGCCAGCAGTCCCCGGACAGGGCCCAGGGGTTCACCCCTCCACTTT. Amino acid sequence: CASSPRTGPRGSPLHF.

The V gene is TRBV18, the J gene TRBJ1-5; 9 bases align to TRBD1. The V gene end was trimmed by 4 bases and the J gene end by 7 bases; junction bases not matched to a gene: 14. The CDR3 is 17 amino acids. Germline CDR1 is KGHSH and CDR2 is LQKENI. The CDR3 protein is CASSLGDRVLPEQPQHF. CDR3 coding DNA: TGTGCCAGCTCACTTGGGGACAGGGTCCTTCCGGAGCAGCCCCAGCATTTT. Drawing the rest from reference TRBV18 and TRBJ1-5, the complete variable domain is NAGVMQNPRHLVRRRGQEARLRCSPMKGHSHVYWYRQLPEEGLKFMVYLQKENIIDESGMPKERFSAEFPKEGPSILRIQQVVRGDSAAYFCASSLGDRVLPEQPQHFGDGTRLSIL.

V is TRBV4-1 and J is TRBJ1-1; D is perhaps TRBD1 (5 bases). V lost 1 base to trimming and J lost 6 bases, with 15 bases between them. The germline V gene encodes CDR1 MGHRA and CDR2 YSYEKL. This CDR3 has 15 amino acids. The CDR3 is CASSQGFVGLAEAFF. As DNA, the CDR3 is TGCGCCAGCAGCCAAGGGTTTGTGGGGCTAGCTGAAGCTTTCTTT.

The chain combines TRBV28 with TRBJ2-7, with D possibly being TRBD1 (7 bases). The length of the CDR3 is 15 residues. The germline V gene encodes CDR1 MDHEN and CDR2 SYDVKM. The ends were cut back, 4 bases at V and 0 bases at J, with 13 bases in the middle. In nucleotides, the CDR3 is TGTGCCAGCAGTTGGAGGGACAGCTTCTCCTACGAGCAGTACGTC. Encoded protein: CASSWRDSFSYEQYV.

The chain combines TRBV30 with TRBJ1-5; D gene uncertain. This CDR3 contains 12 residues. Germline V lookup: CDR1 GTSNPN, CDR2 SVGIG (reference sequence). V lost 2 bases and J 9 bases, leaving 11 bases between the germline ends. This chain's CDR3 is CAWSLAAGPQHF. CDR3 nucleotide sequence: TGTGCCTGGAGTCTTGCCGCGGGGCCCCAGCATTTT.

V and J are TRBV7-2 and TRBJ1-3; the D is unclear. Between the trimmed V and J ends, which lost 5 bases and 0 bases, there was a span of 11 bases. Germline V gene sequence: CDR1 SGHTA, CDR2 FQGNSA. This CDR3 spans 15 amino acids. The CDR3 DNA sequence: TGTGCCAGCAGCGCGCAGGTTAGCTCTGGAAACACCATATATTTT. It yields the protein CASSAQVSSGNTIYF. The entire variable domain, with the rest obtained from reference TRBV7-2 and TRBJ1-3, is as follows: GAGVSQSPSNKVTEKGKDVELRCDPISGHTALYWYRQSLGQGLEFLIYFQGNSAPDKSGLPSDRFSAERTGGSVSTLTIQRTQQEDSAVYLCASSAQVSSGNTIYFGEGSWLTVV.

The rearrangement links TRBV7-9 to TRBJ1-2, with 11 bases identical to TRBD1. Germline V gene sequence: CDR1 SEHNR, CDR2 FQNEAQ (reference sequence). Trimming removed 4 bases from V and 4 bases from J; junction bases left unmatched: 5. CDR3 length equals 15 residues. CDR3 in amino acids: CASSSSDRGPYGYTF. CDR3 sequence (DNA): TGTGCCAGCAGCTCGTCGGACAGGGGGCCCTATGGCTACACCTTC.

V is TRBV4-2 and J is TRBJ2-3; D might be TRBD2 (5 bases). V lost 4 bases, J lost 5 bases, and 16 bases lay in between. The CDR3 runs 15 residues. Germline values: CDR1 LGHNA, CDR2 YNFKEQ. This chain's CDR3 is CASSLDRGLKDTQYF. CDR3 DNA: TGTGCCAGCAGCCTAGATAGAGGGCTGAAAGATACGCAGTATTTT.

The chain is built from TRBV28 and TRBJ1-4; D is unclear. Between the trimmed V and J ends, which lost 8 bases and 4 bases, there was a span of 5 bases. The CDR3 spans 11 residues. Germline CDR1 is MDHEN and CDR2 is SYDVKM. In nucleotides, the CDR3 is TGTGCCAGCGGGCGTAATGAAAAACTGTTTTTT. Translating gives CASGRNEKLFF.

The CDR3 spells CASSAGIGTLRQETQYF. In nucleotides, the CDR3 is TGCGCCAGCAGCGCAGGGATCGGGACTTTGAGACAAGAGACCCAGTACTTC. This rearrangement joins TRBV5-1 to TRBJ2-5; perhaps TRBD2 as D (6 bases). V lost 4 bases and J lost 2, with 21 bases in between. Looked up from germline, CDR1 is SGHRS and CDR2 is YFSETQ. The CDR3 contains 17 residues.

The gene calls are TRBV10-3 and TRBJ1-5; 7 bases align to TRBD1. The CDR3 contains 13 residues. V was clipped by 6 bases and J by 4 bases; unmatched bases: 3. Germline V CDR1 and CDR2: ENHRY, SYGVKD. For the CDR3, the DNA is TGTGCCATCAGGGAGGGGGCAAATCAGCCCCAGCATTTT. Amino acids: CAIREGANQPQHF.

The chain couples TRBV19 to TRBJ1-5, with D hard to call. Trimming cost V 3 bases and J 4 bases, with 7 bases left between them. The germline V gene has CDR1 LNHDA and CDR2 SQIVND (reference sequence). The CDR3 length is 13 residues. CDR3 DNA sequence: TGTGCCAGTAGTATGGAGGATAATCAGCCCCAGCATTTT. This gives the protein CASSMEDNQPQHF.

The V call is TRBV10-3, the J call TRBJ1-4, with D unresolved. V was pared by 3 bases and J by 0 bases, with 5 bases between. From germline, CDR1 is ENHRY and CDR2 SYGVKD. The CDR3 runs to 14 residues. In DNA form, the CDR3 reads TGTGCCATCAGTGACCCGTCAACTAATGAAAAACTGTTTTTT. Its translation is CAISDPSTNEKLFF.

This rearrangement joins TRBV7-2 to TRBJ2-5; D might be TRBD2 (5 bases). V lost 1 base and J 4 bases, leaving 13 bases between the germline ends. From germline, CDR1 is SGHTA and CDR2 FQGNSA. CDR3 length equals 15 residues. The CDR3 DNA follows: TGTGCCAGCAGCTTAGTAGTTGCGGGTGGAGAGACCCAGTACTTC. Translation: CASSLVVAGGETQYF.

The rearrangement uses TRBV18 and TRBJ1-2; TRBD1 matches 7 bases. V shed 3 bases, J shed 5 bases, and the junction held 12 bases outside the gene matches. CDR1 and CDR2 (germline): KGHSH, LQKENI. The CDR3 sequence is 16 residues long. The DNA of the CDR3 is TGTGCCAGCTCACCTGCGCCGGGACAGCAAGCTTATGGCTACACCTTC. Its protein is CASSPAPGQQAYGYTF.

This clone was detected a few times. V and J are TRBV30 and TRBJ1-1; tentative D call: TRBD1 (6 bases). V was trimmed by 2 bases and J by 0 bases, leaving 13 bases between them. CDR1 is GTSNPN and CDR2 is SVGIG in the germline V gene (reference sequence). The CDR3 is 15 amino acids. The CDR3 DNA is TGTGCCTGGAGTAGGGGGAAGAGGATGAACACTGAAGCTTTCTTT. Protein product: CAWSRGKRMNTEAFF.